These 16 T cell receptor beta chains came from one sample sequenced in a study of tumor-infiltrating lymphocytes in oesophageal squamous cell carcinoma. Each CDR3 protein gets one entry after TCRdb re-called the PCR reads with MiXCR. Here the sample spans some 16,000 distinct CDR3 sequences, 53% being singletons. The sequencing sample was made of esophageal tumor tissue. Receptor source: a male donor with esophageal squamous cell carcinoma.

V gene TRBV7-3 combines with J gene TRBJ2-2; TRBD2 aligns across 12 bases. CDR3 length: 15 amino acids. V lost 2 bases and J lost 6; bases outside the gene matches: 1. Germline lookup yields CDR1 SGHTA and CDR2 FQGTGA. In nucleotides, the CDR3 is TGTGCCAGCAGCTTACTAGCGGGAGGGCCCGGGGAGCTGTTTTTT. Protein sequence: CASSLLAGGPGELFF.

This clonotype showed up many times. V is TRBV7-9 and J is TRBJ2-3; perhaps TRBD1 as D (6 bases). Per germline, CDR1 SEHNR and CDR2 FQNEAQ (reference sequence). With 5 bases removed from V and 6 bases from J, the gap between germline ends came to 18 bases. CDR3 length equals 15 residues. CDR3: CASSDTGSPGDTQYF. For the CDR3, the DNA is TGTGCCAGCAGCGATACAGGGTCCCCCGGGGATACGCAGTATTTT.

CDR3 DNA sequence: TGTGCCAGCAGGGCGCGAGCGACTAGCGGGATCTACGAGCAGTACTTC. It encodes CASRARATSGIYEQYF. The V call is TRBV6-1, the J call TRBJ2-1; 11 nucleotides line up with TRBD2. Judging by the DNA end, TRBJ2-7 fits better; the J call may be wrong. Germline CDR1 MNHNS, CDR2 SASEGT. The CDR3 runs to 16 residues.

This clonotype showed up many times. CDR3 sequence: CASRLEGWALNTEAFF. The CDR3 bases are TGTGCAAGTCGCTTAGAAGGCTGGGCATTGAACACTGAAGCTTTCTTT. V gene TRBV12-2 combines with J gene TRBJ1-1. TRBV12-2 corresponds to a pseudogene. This CDR3 is 16 amino acids long.

The chain is built from TRBV6-1 and TRBJ1-1; maybe TRBD1 (6 bases). The CDR3 length is 16 residues. Germline lookup yields CDR1 MNHNS and CDR2 SASEGT. V was trimmed by 0 bases and J by 0 bases, leaving 11 bases between them. The CDR3 loop reads CASSEAPGAMNTEAFF. CDR3 nucleotides: TGTGCCAGCAGTGAAGCGCCAGGGGCTATGAACACTGAAGCTTTCTTT.

The J gene is TRBJ2-1, the V gene TRBV7-2, with 8 bases that match TRBD1. From germline, CDR1 is SGHTA and CDR2 FQGNSA. V was clipped by 5 bases and J by 2 bases; unmatched bases: 8. The CDR3 has 16 amino acids. The CDR3 spells CASSPFRQGTYNEQFF. CDR3 sequence (DNA): TGTGCCAGCAGCCCTTTCAGACAGGGGACCTACAATGAGCAGTTCTTC.

On this clonotype: The conserved phenylalanine or tryptophan normally closing the CDR3 is absent here, so this likely arose from a read error. The DNA is omitted, as the CDR3 cannot be located on it reliably, and the CDR3 follows TCRdb's listing. The V and J genes are TRBV14 and TRBJ2-6; whether TRBD1, the table's D call, matches the DNA was not checked. Looked up from germline, CDR1 is SGHDN and CDR2 is FVKESK. The CDR3 length equals 14 residues, ends included. CDR3 amino acids: CASSRGGYEQYFGP.

This sequence joins TRBV20-1 and TRBJ1-5; a possible D gene is TRBD1 (5 bases). The CDR3 has 15 residues. Germline lookup yields CDR1 DFQATT and CDR2 SNEGSKA (reference sequence). The ends were cut back, 0 bases at V and 3 bases at J, with 12 bases in the middle. The CDR3 loop is CSARDPGGTNQPQHF. The CDR3, as DNA: TGCAGTGCTAGAGATCCGGGTGGGACCAATCAGCCCCAGCATTTT.

In its sample, this clonotype is medium-sized. One end of the junction fails to match germline, which may point to a read error. As DNA, the CDR3 is TGTGCCAGCAGCCGATACTCGGTAAGGACATCATTT. It codes for CASSRYSVRTSF. This sequence joins TRBV11-2 and TRBJ1-1; weak D call: TRBD1 (5 bases). This CDR3 is built from 12 residues. Germline CDR1 reads SGHAT; CDR2 reads FQNNGV.

The rearrangement uses TRBV19 and TRBJ1-1, with D unresolved. The DNA end is more similar to TRBJ2-2, so the J call may be wrong. The CDR3 length is 13 residues. Germline V gene data show CDR1 as LNHDA and CDR2 as SQIVND (reference sequence). The CDR3 region has the DNA TGTGCCAGTAGTATAAAGGAGTTCGGGGAGCTGTTTTTT. Translating gives CASSIKEFGELFF.

This chain connects TRBV7-4 to TRBJ2-1; D remains unclear. Near its end, the DNA agrees better with TRBJ2-5, so the J call may be wrong. The germline V gene encodes CDR1 SGHVT and CDR2 SQSDAQ. This CDR3 spans 15 amino acids. In DNA form, the CDR3 reads TGTGCCAGCAGCCCCCTCACCCGAATCCGGGAGACCCAGTACTTC. It is translated as CASSPLTRIRETQYF.

The V and J genes are TRBV2 and TRBJ1-6; D gene uncertain. This CDR3 region has 13 residues. CDR1 is SNHLY and CDR2 is FYNNEI in the germline V gene. Trimming cost V 8 bases and J 4 bases, with 9 bases left between them. The CDR3 is CASEAAYNSPLHF. The CDR3 DNA sequence: TGTGCCAGCGAAGCAGCTTATAATTCACCCCTCCACTTT.

About this clonotype: No conserved phenylalanine or tryptophan ends this CDR3, so it is likely a read error. The DNA is omitted, as the CDR3 cannot be located on it reliably, and the CDR3 follows TCRdb's listing. This sequence joins TRBV7-2 and TRBJ2-6; the D call in the table, TRBD1, was not verified against the DNA. The CDR3 region is 16 residues in length, termini included. In germline, CDR1 is SGHTA, CDR2 FQGNSA. The CDR3 loop reads CASSRDRISGEQYFGA.

This clonotype was recorded many times. V gene TRBV25-1 combines with J gene TRBJ2-1; the match to TRBD2 covers 11 bases. The better agreement between TRBJ2-5 and the DNA end casts doubt on the J call. In germline, CDR1 is MGHDK, CDR2 SYGVNS. This CDR3 is built from 14 residues. The DNA of the CDR3 is TGTGCCAGCAGTTTAGCGGGAGGGATAGAGACCCAGTACTTC. Translation: CASSLAGGIETQYF.

This clonotype has a single count. V is TRBV7-2 and J is TRBJ2-5; D call uncertain. Germline CDR1 is SGHTA and CDR2 is FQGNSA. Trimming shortened V by 5 bases and J by 5 bases, and 9 bases separated the two germline ends. The CDR3 has 12 amino acids. The CDR3 nucleotides read TGTGCCAGCAGCCCCATGCGGGAGACCCAGTACTTC. Its protein product is CASSPMRETQYF.

The chain combines TRBV7-2 with TRBJ2-1; the match to TRBD2 covers 10 bases. CDR3 length equals 16 residues. CDR1 SGHTA and CDR2 FQGNSA come from the germline V gene. V shed 1 base, J shed 0 bases, and the junction held 0 bases outside the gene matches. The CDR3 DNA reads as TGTGCCAGCAGCTTAGGACTAGCGGGCTCCTACAATGAGCAGTTCTTC. It translates to CASSLGLAGSYNEQFF.